Listed here are 18 T cell receptor beta chains from one sample, sequenced in a study of glioma-infiltrating T cells. Using RNA template, CDR3s of TCR alpha and beta were amplified with iRepertoire arm-PCR. A single record per CDR3 protein comes from TCRdb applying MiXCR to the multiplex PCR reads. The table records 95,000 to 150,000 distinct CDR3 sequences, roughly 24% of them present only once. The material sequenced was glioma tissue, nonneoplastic brain tissue, or PBMCs (not recorded which). These TCRs come from a human donor with low-grade glioma or glioblastoma, undergoing nonglioma brain surgery, or in good health (not recorded which).

At least ten counts were recorded for this clonotype. The chain recombines TRBV5-1 with TRBJ2-3, with 8 nucleotides matching TRBD2. The junction had 0 bases not matched to a gene; V was cut back by 3 bases and J by 0 bases. This CDR3 is 14 amino acids long. The germline CDR1 and CDR2 sequences are SGHRS and YFSETQ. The CDR3 DNA reads as TGCGCCAGCAGCTCTAGCGGGAGCACAGATACGCAGTATTTT. It specifies CASSSSGSTDTQYF.

Judged by abundance, this clonotype is medium-sized (0.01 to 0.1%). The chain combines TRBV6-1 with TRBJ1-3; 7 bases agree with TRBD1. J gave up 1 base and V 2 bases, and 5 bases lay outside the gene matches. The germline V gene encodes CDR1 MNHNS and CDR2 SASEGT. This CDR3 has 16 residues. Written as DNA, the CDR3 is TGTGCCAGCAGTGAATGGGACAGCCTGTCTGGAAACACCATATATTTT. Residues: CASSEWDSLSGNTIYF.

Details on this clonotype: Being one base from a much bigger clone, this may be a read error. The J gene is TRBJ2-1, the V gene TRBV7-2, with D perhaps TRBD1 (5 bases). The CDR3 has 12 residues. V was shortened by 5 bases and J by 7 bases, with 9 bases between the two germline ends. Germline loops: CDR1 SGHTA, CDR2 FQGNSA. CDR3 in DNA: TGTGCCAGCAGCCCCAGGGAAAATGAGCAGTTCTTC. It specifies CASSPRENEQFF.

This clonotype was counted once. A read error may explain this, as a much larger clone is one base away. This chain uses TRBV4-2 with TRBJ2-7, with a weak D call TRBD1 (6 bases). Trimming removed 0 bases from V and 1 base from J, with 10 bases in between. The CDR3 is 15 amino acids. Per germline, CDR1 LGHNA and CDR2 YNFKEQ. Written as DNA, the CDR3 is TGTGCCAGCAGCCAAGATCAGGGGTTGTCCTACGAGCAGTACTTC. The encoded protein is CASSQDQGLSYEQYF.

With regard to this clonotype: A read error may account for a junction end that differs from germline. The chain is built from TRBV28 and TRBJ2-5; TRBD1 might be the D (6 bases). Germline V gives CDR1 MDHEN, CDR2 SYDVKM. This CDR3 spans 17 amino acids. CDR3 bases: TGTGCCAGCAGTTTAAGCCCCGTGACAGGACACCAAGAGAACCAGTACTTC. Translation: CASSLSPVTGHQENQYF.

This clonotype appeared many times. The chain has TRBV18 and TRBJ2-7, with TRBD1 matching over 9 bases. Germline-derived CDR1 and CDR2 are KGHSH and LQKENI. The V and J ends lost 1 base and 4 bases, in that order; junction bases with no gene match: 5. This CDR3 is built from 15 residues. The CDR3 coding sequence is TGTGCCAGCTCACCACTCGGACAGGGGCAGTACGAGCAGTACTTC. Amino acids: CASSPLGQGQYEQYF.

The table lists this clonotype with many counts. The chain recombines TRBV2 with TRBJ1-5; no clear D gene. Per germline, CDR1 SNHLY and CDR2 FYNNEI. CDR3 length: 15 residues. Trimming removed 0 bases from V and 5 bases from J, with 11 bases in between. CDR3 coding DNA: TGTGCCAGCAGTGAAGCCGGCAGTGCCTATCAGCCCCAGCATTTT. Encoded protein: CASSEAGSAYQPQHF.

This clonotype was counted many times. V is TRBV18 and J is TRBJ1-1; TRBD1 agrees at 7 bases. This CDR3 contains 15 residues. The germline V gene has CDR1 KGHSH and CDR2 LQKENI. V trimming: 3 bases; J trimming: 3 bases; junction bases outside the gene matches: 7. Here the CDR3 DNA reads TGTGCCAGCTCACCCAGAGACAGGGAATACACTGAAGCTTTCTTT. Translated, it gives CASSPRDREYTEAFF.

This clonotype was recorded at least ten times. This rearrangement joins TRBV4-3 to TRBJ1-1; D ambiguous. Trimming shortened V by 1 base and J by 1 base, and 13 bases separated the two germline ends. Germline CDR1 reads LGHNA; CDR2 reads YSLEER. This CDR3 has 16 amino acids. The CDR3 nucleotides read TGCGCCAGCAGCCAAGCCCCAGGTCAGAGGAACACTGAAGCTTTCTTT. Protein product: CASSQAPGQRNTEAFF.

This clonotype was counted at least ten times. The V gene is TRBV6-1, the J gene TRBJ2-1, with TRBD1 identical over 7 bases. V was pared by 5 bases and J by 6 bases, with 7 bases of the junction left unmatched. The length of the CDR3 is 14 residues. In germline, CDR1 is MNHNS, CDR2 SASEGT. The CDR3 bases are TGTGCCAGCAGTCGACAGGGAAGAAGCAATGAGCAGTTCTTC. Translating it yields CASSRQGRSNEQFF.

In this sample, this clonotype turned up many times. V and J are TRBV6-1 and TRBJ2-5, with D perhaps matching TRBD1 or TRBD2 (5 bases each). The germline V and J ends were trimmed by 4 bases and 1 base, with 13 bases remaining between them. The CDR3 extends over 15 amino acids. CDR1 and CDR2 (germline): MNHNS, SASEGT. CDR3 nucleotides: TGTGCCAGCAGTGGCCGGGACCTCTTCCAAGAGACCCAGTACTTC. It specifies CASSGRDLFQETQYF.

This clonotype was seen ten or more times. A single base separates this from a much larger clone, so it may be a read error. V usage is TRBV2 and J usage is TRBJ1-1; D is unresolved. The CDR3 contains 14 residues. Germline assignment: CDR1 SNHLY and CDR2 FYNNEI. The CDR3 DNA follows: TGTCCCGGCAAGGGCTCATACTTGAACACTGAAGCTTTCTTT. Amino acids: CPGKGSYLNTEAFF. Looking up the rest from reference TRBV2 and TRBJ1-1 gives the full variable domain: EPEVTQTPSHQVTQMGQEVILRCVPISNHLYFYWYRQILGQKVEFLVSFYNNEISEKSEIFDDQFSVERPDGSNFTLKIRSTKLEDSAMYFCPGKGSYLNTEAFFGQGTRLTVV.

In its sample, this clonotype was seen many times. The chain has TRBV12-3 or TRBV12-4 and TRBJ2-5, with D possibly matching TRBD1 (6 bases). V was clipped by 1 base and J by 3 bases, with 6 bases between them. This CDR3 comprises 13 residues. CDR3 sequence reads: CASSLGTEETQYF. Here the CDR3 DNA reads TGTGCCAGCAGTTTAGGGACAGAAGAGACCCAGTACTTC.

On this clonotype: One base away lies a much larger clone, so this may be a sequencing read error. The chain carries TRBV27 and TRBJ2-7; D ambiguous. The CDR3 contains 15 residues. Germline assignment: CDR1 MNHEY and CDR2 SMNVEV (reference sequence). V was trimmed by 2 bases and J by 0 bases, leaving 11 bases between them. The CDR3: CASSLVPPSSYEQYF. The CDR3 nucleotides read TGTGCCAGCAGTTTAGTGCCCCCGAGCTCCTACGAGCAGTACTTC.

This clonotype was detected only a few times. The chain links TRBV18 to TRBJ2-1; TRBD2 is a possible D gene (5 bases). V was clipped by 3 bases and J by 0 bases, with 9 bases between them. Germline V gene lookup returns CDR1 KGHSH and CDR2 LQKENI. The CDR3 runs 15 residues. CDR3 sequence (DNA): TGTGCCAGCTCACCTAGCGAAAGCTCCTACAATGAGCAGTTCTTC. It codes for CASSPSESSYNEQFF.

Written as DNA, the CDR3 is TGTGCCAGTAGTAACCTACAGGCGTTTAGCACAGATACGCAGTATTTT. It is translated as CASSNLQAFSTDTQYF. This chain connects TRBV19 to TRBJ2-3, with D perhaps matching TRBD1 (5 bases). Trimming pared 4 bases from V and 0 bases from J, leaving 14 bases between. The CDR3 consists of 16 residues. Germline V lookup: CDR1 LNHDA, CDR2 SQIVND (reference sequence).

This clonotype has just one count. The rearrangement uses TRBV20-1 and TRBJ2-1, with 13 bases aligning to TRBD2. The CDR3 sequence is 16 residues long. CDR1 is DFQATT, CDR2 SNEGSKA, per germline (reference sequence). Germline trimming cut 3 bases from V and 3 bases from J; bases unmatched to any gene: 5. CDR3 in DNA: TGCAGTGCTAGTAAACTAGCGGGAGGGATCTACAATGAGCAGTTCTTC. This codes for CSASKLAGGIYNEQFF.

There are many counts of this clonotype. The V gene is TRBV19, the J gene TRBJ1-1, with D perhaps TRBD1 (5 bases). Germline V CDR1 and CDR2: LNHDA, SQIVND (reference sequence). V lost 4 bases and J lost 7, with 13 bases in between. The CDR3 is made up of 13 amino acids. The CDR3 DNA follows: TGTGCCAGTAGTACTATGATTCAGGGTGAAGCTTTCTTT. Its protein product is CASSTMIQGEAFF.